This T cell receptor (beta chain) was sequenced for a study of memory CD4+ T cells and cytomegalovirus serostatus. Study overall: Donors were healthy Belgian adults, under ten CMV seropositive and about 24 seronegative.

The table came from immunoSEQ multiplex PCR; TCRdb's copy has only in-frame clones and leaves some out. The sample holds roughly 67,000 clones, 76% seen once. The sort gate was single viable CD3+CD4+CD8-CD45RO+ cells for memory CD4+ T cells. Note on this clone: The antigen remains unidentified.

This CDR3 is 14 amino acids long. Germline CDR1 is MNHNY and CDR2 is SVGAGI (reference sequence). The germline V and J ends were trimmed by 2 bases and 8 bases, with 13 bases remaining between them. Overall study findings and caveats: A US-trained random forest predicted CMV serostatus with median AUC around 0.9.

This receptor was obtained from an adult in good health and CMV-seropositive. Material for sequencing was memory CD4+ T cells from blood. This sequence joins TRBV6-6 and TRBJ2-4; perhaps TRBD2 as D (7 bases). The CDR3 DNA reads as TGTGCCAGCAGTTACGGACAAGGGGGGGACATTCAGTACTTC. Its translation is CASSYGQGGDIQYF.